The rows below give T cell receptor beta chains drawn from one sample of a study of blood T cell repertoires in COVID-19. TCRdb keeps only in-frame clones here, not all; method: immunoSEQ multiplex PCR. This sample has approximately 75,000 clones, with around 76% found just once. The sequenced material came from peripheral blood. These TCRs come from a woman older than 75 with active or convalescent COVID-19. Each CDR3 is given with its conserved first and last residue. The D gene is left open where the match is weak.

cdr3_aa | cdr3_nt | v_call | cdr3_length | d_call | j_call
CASGIGAGELFF | TGTGCTAGTGGTATAGGGGCCGGGGAGCTGTTTTTT | TRBV12-5 | 12 | - | TRBJ2-2
CAWSKSGTGELFF | TGTGCCTGGAGTAAAAGCGGCACCGGGGAGCTGTTTTTT | TRBV30 | 13 | - | TRBJ2-2
CASSPRGGWGMNTEAFF | TGTGCCAGCTCACCACGTGGAGGGTGGGGCATGAACACTGAAGCTTTCTTT | TRBV18 | 17 | - | TRBJ1-1
CASSNPGYDSPLHF | TGTGCCAGTAGTAACCCGGGGTATGATTCACCCCTCCACTTT | TRBV19 | 14 | - | TRBJ1-6
CASSPRLAGYNEQFF | TGTGCCAGCAGCCCCCGACTAGCGGGTTACAATGAGCAGTTCTTC | TRBV7-3 | 15 | TRBD2 | TRBJ2-1
CAISGLVGTGVGEQYF | TGTGCCATCAGTGGTCTCGTTGGGACAGGGGTAGGGGAGCAGTACTTC | TRBV10-3 | 16 | TRBD1 | TRBJ2-7
CTSSQVPSDRDHYGYTF | TGCACCAGCAGCCAAGTCCCCTCCGACAGGGACCACTATGGCTACACCTTC | TRBV1 | 17 | - | TRBJ1-2
CASSLGRANYGYTF | TGTGCCAGCTCCCTTGGCAGGGCTAACTATGGCTACACCTTC | TRBV18 | 14 | - | TRBJ1-2
CASSPTREGGYGYTF | TGTGCCAGCTCACCAACGAGGGAGGGCGGCTATGGCTACACCTTC | TRBV18 | 15 | - | TRBJ1-2
CASNPGAYEQYF | TGTGCCAGCAATCCAGGGGCATACGAGCAGTACTTC | TRBV6-5 | 12 | - | TRBJ2-7
CASNGFRGGYTF | TGTGCCAGCAATGGTTTCAGGGGAGGCTACACCTTC | TRBV2 | 12 | - | TRBJ1-2
CATSATTGTGGSVRQETQYF | TGTGCCACCAGCGCAACGACCGGGACAGGGGGCTCGGTGCGGCAAGAGACCCAGTACTTC | TRBV24-1 | 20 | TRBD1 | TRBJ2-5
CASSVEARGLDGYTF | TGTGCCAGCAGCGTAGAGGCCAGGGGGCTTGATGGCTACACCTTC | TRBV9 | 15 | TRBD1 | TRBJ1-2
CSARTGRDEQFF | TGCAGCGCTAGGACTGGCCGGGATGAGCAGTTCTTC | TRBV29-1 | 12 | - | TRBJ2-1
CASSERTGIYNEQFF | TGTGCCAGCAGTGAACGGACAGGGATCTACAATGAGCAGTTCTTC | TRBV6-1 | 15 | TRBD1 | TRBJ2-1
CAWSPKRTGIGNTIYF | TGTGCCTGGAGTCCTAAGCGGACAGGGATAGGAAACACCATATATTTT | TRBV30 | 16 | TRBD1 | TRBJ1-3
CAIGRGGDNTEAFF | TGTGCCATCGGGCGGGGGGGAGATAACACTGAAGCTTTCTTT | TRBV10-3 | 14 | - | TRBJ1-1
CASRSNGGAYEQYF | TGTGCCAGCAGGTCGAACGGGGGGGCCTACGAGCAGTACTTC | TRBV28 | 14 | TRBD2 | TRBJ2-7
CASSPYGTVQFF | TGTGCCAGCAGCCCATATGGGACAGTGCAGTTCTTC | TRBV7-8 | 12 | TRBD1 | TRBJ2-1
CASSYRNYGYTF | TGTGCCAGCAGTTACCGGAACTATGGCTACACCTTC | TRBV6-2/TRBV6-3 | 12 | - | TRBJ1-2
CASGLGASSFGSDTQYF | TGTGCTAGTGGTTTGGGTGCTAGCTCTTTCGGGTCAGATACGCAGTATTTT | TRBV12-5 | 17 | - | TRBJ2-3
CASSQESLAGALKNIQYF | TGCGCCAGCAGCCAAGAGTCCCTAGCGGGGGCACTCAAAAACATTCAGTACTTC | TRBV4-1 | 18 | TRBD2 | TRBJ2-4